Presented here are 11 T cell receptor beta chains from one specimen sequenced in a study of post-analysis software for immune sequencing data. Notes on the study in general: A few TRBV segments (TRBV5-6, TRBV5-1 and TRBV20-1 among them) occurred more frequently in patients than in controls.

Unique molecular identifiers were carried by the TCR beta cDNA libraries. From the PCR reads, TCRdb called clonotypes with MiXCR, one entry per CDR3 protein. The repertoire holds a few hundred thousand distinct CDR3 sequences, more than 30% seen once, with approximately 7.6% in the top ten. Antigens of these TCRs are unknown. Sequencing input: blood. All receptors derive from a girl aged 2 to 9 with multiple sclerosis.

Judged by abundance, this clonotype is medium-sized (0.01 to 0.1%). The J gene is TRBJ2-7, the V gene TRBV5-1, with TRBD2 matching 8 bases. The germline CDR1 and CDR2 sequences are SGHRS and YFSETQ. The CDR3 length is 16 residues. V gave up 3 bases and J gave up 1 base; unmatched junction bases: 9. The CDR3 sequence is CASSYIAGSGSYEQYF. The DNA for the CDR3 is TGCGCCAGCAGCTACATAGCGGGATCTGGGTCCTACGAGCAGTACTTC.

This clonotype occurred a few times. The rearrangement links TRBV6-5 to TRBJ2-3; TRBD1 is a possible D gene (6 bases). The V end lost 8 bases, the J end lost 2 bases, and 17 bases lay between the germline ends. The V gene's germline CDR1 is MNHEY and CDR2 SVGAGI. The CDR3 is 15 amino acids. The CDR3 nucleotides are TGTGCCAGCGGACGAGGGGGAGCTGCCACAGATACGCAGTATTTT. Residues: CASGRGGAATDTQYF.

The chain employs TRBV7-8 and TRBJ1-1; D ambiguous. Trimming took off 5 bases at V and 3 bases at J, with 7 bases between the two ends. Germline V gene lookup returns CDR1 SGHVS and CDR2 FQNEAQ. This CDR3 spans 12 amino acids. The CDR3 region is CASSLTDTEAFF. CDR3 nucleotide sequence: TGTGCCAGCAGCCTGACGGACACTGAAGCTTTCTTT.

This sequence joins TRBV6-1 and TRBJ1-1, with a possible D match to TRBD1 (6 bases). The CDR3 has 12 residues. V dropped 6 bases and J dropped 5 bases, with 10 bases sitting between them. The germline gives CDR1 MNHNS, CDR2 SASEGT. CDR3 bases: TGTGCCAGCAGCTACAGGGAAACTGAAGCTTTCTTT. It yields the protein CASSYRETEAFF.

The V and J genes are TRBV5-5 and TRBJ1-5; D gene uncertain. This CDR3 region has 16 residues. Between the trimmed V and J ends, which lost 1 base and 5 bases, there was a span of 16 bases. Germline V gives CDR1 SGHKS, CDR2 YYEKEE (reference sequence). The CDR3 loop reads CASSLLISSNYQPQHF. The CDR3 region has the DNA TGTGCCAGCAGCTTGCTGATTAGCAGCAACTATCAGCCCCAGCATTTT.

J is TRBJ1-2 and V is TRBV20-1; maybe TRBD1 (6 bases). The length of the CDR3 is 14 residues. Germline CDR1 is DFQATT and CDR2 is SNEGSKA (reference sequence). V lost 0 bases and J 7 bases, leaving 15 bases between the germline ends. The CDR3 bases are TGCAGTGCTAGAGATCTCGACAGGAGACCTGGCTACACCTTC. Translation: CSARDLDRRPGYTF.

This clonotype has a handful of counts. The J gene is TRBJ1-6, the V gene TRBV28; no firm D call. CDR3 length equals 11 residues. Germline V lookup: CDR1 MDHEN, CDR2 SYDVKM. Trimming stripped 5 bases from V and 17 bases from J, with 13 bases between. CDR3 loop: CASSTPTRFHF. In DNA form, the CDR3 reads TGTGCCAGCAGTACCCCAACCCGCTTCCACTTT.

The rearrangement joins TRBV5-1 to TRBJ1-2; possible D gene TRBD1, 6 bases. Trimming stripped 0 bases from V and 4 bases from J, with 16 bases between. Germline loops: CDR1 SGHRS, CDR2 YFSETQ. The CDR3 sequence is 16 residues long. The CDR3: CASSLASKQGFYGYTF. The CDR3 DNA follows: TGCGCCAGCAGCTTGGCCTCGAAACAGGGCTTCTATGGCTACACCTTC. Full variable domain (missing parts from reference TRBV5-1 and TRBJ1-2): KAGVTQTPRYLIKTRGQQVTLSCSPISGHRSVSWYQQTPGQGLQFLFEYFSETQRNKGNFPGRFSGRQFSNSRSEMNVSTLELGDSALYLCASSLASKQGFYGYTFGSGTRLTVV.

Only a few counts were recorded for this clonotype. This chain uses TRBV18 with TRBJ2-1; no clear D gene. CDR1 and CDR2 from the germline V gene are KGHSH and LQKENI. The V gene lost 3 bases and the J gene lost 9 bases, with 12 bases spanning the gap. CDR3 length equals 13 residues. CDR3: CASSPQTRSEQFF. For the CDR3, the DNA is TGTGCCAGCTCACCCCAGACGCGCAGTGAGCAGTTCTTC.

The chain carries TRBV15 and TRBJ2-5; 8 positions agree with TRBD2. V was pared by 3 bases and J by 11 bases, with 29 bases of the junction left unmatched. The CDR3 has 20 amino acids. Per germline, CDR1 LNHNV and CDR2 YYDKDF (reference sequence). CDR3 sequence: CATSRDPRGGGRKIYNEQYF. In DNA form, the CDR3 reads TGTGCCACCAGCAGGGATCCTAGGGGCGGGGGGCGCAAGATATACAATGAGCAGTACTTC.

V is TRBV6-1 and J is TRBJ2-3, with 12 bases fitting TRBD2. The CDR3 contains 18 residues. Germline assignment: CDR1 MNHNS and CDR2 SASEGT. With V trimmed by 5 bases and J by 2 bases, 11 bases remained unmatched. Here the CDR3 DNA reads TGTGCCAGCAGTCCCCGGGGGCGACTAGCGGGGGACACAGATACGCAGTATTTT. It yields the protein CASSPRGRLAGDTDTQYF.